What follows are 4 T cell receptor beta chains derived from one specimen sequenced in a study of naive and memory T cell subsets (TCRdb year 2017). The library was made by 5' RACE. The reads were generated on an Illumina MiSeq. Four rounds of PCR, run with the SP2 primer together with nested alpha and beta constant region primers, were used to amplify the ligated cDNA. TCRdb trimmed public reads at Q25 via fastp, called clones via MiXCR and kept in-frame beta chains. Rows merge per CDR3 protein into single entries with the most common DNA and genes. The sample records roughly 60,000 distinct CDR3 sequences, under 10% of which are singletons. About 19% of the sample comes from the top ten. Using 3' ligation of a UMI-containing oligonucleotide to TCR cDNA, the study laid out a robust and sensitive protocol to amplify, sequence and analyze TCRs. The receptors originated from a female donor in good health.

In this sample, this clonotype turned up many times. V and J are TRBV5-1 and TRBJ2-2; D unclear. The V and J ends lost 4 bases and 2 bases respectively, with 9 bases between them. This CDR3 has 14 amino acids. Germline V gene data show CDR1 as SGHRS and CDR2 as YFSETQ. The CDR3 reads CASSMVVNTGELFF. CDR3 DNA: TGCGCCAGCAGCATGGTCGTTAACACCGGGGAGCTGTTTTTT.

This clonotype was recorded many times. The rearrangement joins TRBV30 to TRBJ1-4; D is ambiguous. Trimming took off 2 bases at V and 7 bases at J, with 11 bases between the two ends. Germline lookup yields CDR1 GTSNPN and CDR2 SVGIG (reference sequence). The CDR3 length is 13 residues. The CDR3 bases are TGTGCCTGGAGTCCCCTACAGTTTGAAAAACTGTTTTTT. The encoded protein is CAWSPLQFEKLFF.

This clonotype was recorded many times. The chain uses TRBV9 and TRBJ2-5, with 8 bases fitting TRBD1. V gave up 0 bases and J gave up 2 bases; unmatched junction bases: 6. This CDR3 has 16 residues. Germline values: CDR1 SGDLS, CDR2 YYNGEE. The CDR3 protein is CASSVGQGAGQETQYF. The CDR3 DNA follows: TGTGCCAGCAGCGTAGGGCAGGGGGCGGGTCAAGAGACCCAGTACTTC. The full variable domain, rest sourced from reference TRBV9 and TRBJ2-5, is DSGVTQTPKHLITATGQRVTLRCSPRSGDLSVYWYQQSLDQGLQFLIQYYNGEERAKGNILERFSAQQFPDLHSELNLSSLELGDSALYFCASSVGQGAGQETQYFGPGTRLLVL.

The chain uses TRBV7-9 and TRBJ2-1, with D tentatively TRBD1 (6 bases). V was clipped by 5 bases and J by 2 bases, with 7 bases between them. Germline lookup yields CDR1 SEHNR and CDR2 FQNEAQ (reference sequence). The CDR3 is 13 amino acids. The CDR3 DNA follows: TGTGCCAGCAGCGGACAGCCCTACAATGAGCAGTTCTTC. It codes for CASSGQPYNEQFF.